This T cell receptor (beta chain) was found in a study of graft-versus-host responses after intestinal transplantation. On the study more broadly: Induction using anti-thymocyte globulin, followed by tacrolimus and steroids for 2 to 4 years, was given to all recipients. Study results and caveats: Recipient marrow showed GvH clones, some seen first in ileum or blood.

Looked up from germline, CDR1 is SGHKS and CDR2 is YYEKEE (reference sequence). The CDR3 consists of 17 residues. V lost 0 bases and J lost 3; bases outside the gene matches: 4. A note on this clone: Antigen unknown.

The data were produced by immunoSEQ multiplex PCR, yet TCRdb's version contains in-frame clones alone and is incomplete. The sample shows 90,000 to 95,000 clones, about 93% of them seen only once. V and J are TRBV5-5 and TRBJ2-2, with 11 bases lining up with TRBD1. The TCR sequence derives from a human donor who received an intestinal transplant. Sequencing used unstimulated CD8+ T cells sorted from spleen or lymph node cells, obtained before intestinal transplant. CDR3 amino acids: CASSLGTGGGYTGELFF. As DNA, the CDR3 is TGTGCCAGCAGCTTGGGGACAGGGGGCGGGTACACCGGGGAGCTGTTTTTT.